This paragraph covers one TCR beta chain sequence. Its cognate antigen is unknown. Use of 60 Vbeta and 13 Jbeta primers characterized the PCR. Method: immunoSEQ multiplex PCR; TCRdb's copy keeps in-frame clones and lacks some. Among 110,000 or so clones listed, 70% to 85% were seen once. The data originate from a study of cytomegalovirus exposure and HLA in healthy donors. The study, taken as a whole, reports: Whilst most TCR sequences proved rare, a subset of public TCRs occurred across many donors.

Sequenced input: PBMCs. This sequence was found in a man aged 35 to 55 in good health and CMV-seropositive.

The CDR3 here is CASSVQEFRGTDTQYF. The CDR3 DNA reads as TGTGCCAGCAGTGTACAGGAGTTCCGGGGGACAGATACGCAGTATTTT. V usage is TRBV6-1 and J usage is TRBJ2-3, with D possibly TRBD2 on 6 matching bases. Trimming cost V 4 bases and J 3 bases, with 17 bases left between them. The CDR3 totals 16 residues. Looked up from germline, CDR1 is MNHNS and CDR2 is SASEGT.